Shown below are 28 T cell receptor beta chains from a single sample sequenced in a study of cytomegalovirus exposure and HLA in healthy donors. PCR involved 60 Vbeta and 13 Jbeta primers. Sequenced by immunoSEQ multiplex PCR; TCRdb stores in-frame clones only, minus some. The sample data list some 110,000 clones. Source material: PBMCs. These TCRs come from a man aged 40-49 years in good health and CMV-seropositive.

This CDR3 reads CASSYGRGLSYNEQFF. In DNA form, the CDR3 reads TGTGCCAGCAGTTACGGCAGGGGGCTTTCCTACAATGAGCAGTTCTTC. The chain uses TRBV6-6 and TRBJ2-1; 8 nucleotides align to TRBD1. V was clipped by 2 bases and J by 1 base; unmatched bases: 4. The germline CDR1 and CDR2 sequences are MNHNY and SVGAGI (reference sequence). This CDR3 contains 16 residues.

The chain couples TRBV5-4 to TRBJ1-2; tentative D call: TRBD1 (5 bases). The germline V and J ends were trimmed by 3 bases and 3 bases, with 15 bases remaining between them. The CDR3 consists of 15 residues. Germline CDR1 reads SGHNT; CDR2 reads YYREEE (reference sequence). In nucleotides, the CDR3 is TGTGCCAGCAGCTCAGTTCTAGGGGAGGACTATGGCTACACCTTC. Its translation: CASSSVLGEDYGYTF. Filled out from reference TRBV5-4 and TRBJ1-2, the complete variable domain reads ETGVTQSPTHLIKTRGQQVTLRCSSQSGHNTVSWYQQALGQGPQFIFQYYREEENGRGNFPPRFSGLQFPNYSSELNVNALELDDSALYLCASSSVLGEDYGYTFGSGTRLTVV.

The genes are TRBV6-5 and TRBJ2-7; possibly TRBD1 for D (5 bases). Germline V CDR1 and CDR2: MNHEY, SVGAGI. Trimming shortened V by 5 bases and J by 3 bases, and 17 bases separated the two germline ends. This CDR3 comprises 15 residues. CDR3 amino acids: CASSPISRVVYEQYF. In nucleotides, the CDR3 is TGTGCCAGCAGTCCGATCTCCAGGGTGGTCTACGAGCAGTACTTC.

This sequence joins TRBV7-2 and TRBJ2-1; TRBD2 matches at 10 bases. The junction had 5 bases not matched to a gene; V was cut back by 3 bases and J by 6 bases. This CDR3 comprises 15 residues. Germline V lookup: CDR1 SGHTA, CDR2 FQGNSA. The CDR3 protein is CASSFLTSGSNEQFF. The CDR3 DNA is TGTGCCAGCAGCTTCTTGACTAGCGGGTCCAATGAGCAGTTCTTC. The full variable domain, with the rest looked up from reference TRBV7-2 and TRBJ2-1, is GAGVSQSPSNKVTEKGKDVELRCDPISGHTALYWYRQSLGQGLEFLIYFQGNSAPDKSGLPSDRFSAERTGGSVSTLTIQRTQQEDSAVYLCASSFLTSGSNEQFFGPGTRLTVL.

The V gene is TRBV28, the J gene TRBJ2-3; D may be TRBD2 (7 bases). In germline, CDR1 is MDHEN, CDR2 SYDVKM. CDR3 length: 16 amino acids. Trimming shortened V by 3 bases and J by 3 bases, and 16 bases separated the two germline ends. CDR3 residues: CASSFGGGQLTDTQYF. The CDR3 region has the DNA TGTGCCAGCAGTTTTGGCGGGGGACAATTGACAGATACGCAGTATTTT.

This chain uses TRBV27 with TRBJ1-5; possible D gene TRBD1, 6 bases. Germline values: CDR1 MNHEY, CDR2 SMNVEV (reference sequence). V was shortened by 4 bases and J by 3 bases, with 13 bases between the two germline ends. The CDR3 is made up of 15 amino acids. The chain's CDR3 is CASSSSGAPNQPQHF. In DNA, the CDR3 is TGTGCCAGCAGTTCCTCAGGGGCACCCAATCAGCCCCAGCATTTT.

V is TRBV11-1 and J is TRBJ2-1, with D perhaps matching TRBD2 (7 bases). Trimming cost V 4 bases and J 7 bases, with 11 bases left between them. Germline V gene lookup returns CDR1 SGHAT and CDR2 FQDESV (reference sequence). The CDR3 consists of 13 residues. CDR3 loop: CASSSEGGNEQFF. In nucleotides, the CDR3 is TGTGCCAGCAGCTCCGAGGGGGGGAATGAGCAGTTCTTC.

The CDR3 protein is CASSFRQGLGDDEKLFF. The CDR3 DNA is TGTGCCAGCAGCTTTAGACAGGGACTCGGGGATGATGAAAAACTGTTTTTT. This chain links TRBV7-2 with TRBJ1-4, with 7 bases lining up with TRBD1. V lost 3 bases, J lost 6 bases, and 13 bases stayed unmatched. The CDR3 consists of 17 residues. Germline CDR1 is SGHTA and CDR2 is FQGNSA.

The chain links TRBV19 to TRBJ2-6; 7 positions agree with TRBD1. This CDR3 is 15 amino acids long. Germline loops: CDR1 LNHDA, CDR2 SQIVND (reference sequence). Trimming took 2 bases from V and 4 from J; bases not matched to a gene: 2. The CDR3 sequence is CASSIRGPGANVLTF. CDR3 in DNA: TGTGCCAGTAGTATAAGGGGGCCCGGGGCCAACGTCCTGACTTTC.

This chain links TRBV28 with TRBJ1-1, with TRBD1 identical over 7 bases. V was clipped by 6 bases and J by 4 bases; unmatched bases: 11. Germline CDR1 MDHEN, CDR2 SYDVKM. The CDR3 contains 15 residues. The CDR3 DNA is TGTGCCAGCAGACCCCCCGGGACAGCTGGCACTGAAGCTTTCTTT. It is translated as CASRPPGTAGTEAFF.

The chain uses TRBV7-9 and TRBJ2-1; D may be TRBD1 (5 bases). This CDR3 is built from 15 residues. Germline V gives CDR1 SEHNR, CDR2 FQNEAQ (reference sequence). V gave up 1 base and J gave up 2 bases, with 9 bases separating them. The CDR3 loop is CASSLGAGPYNEQFF. Here the CDR3 DNA reads TGTGCCAGCAGCTTAGGGGCAGGGCCCTACAATGAGCAGTTCTTC.

This chain connects TRBV25-1 to TRBJ2-7; D is possibly TRBD1 (6 bases). CDR1 is MGHDK, CDR2 SYGVNS, per germline. Trimming left V 5 bases short and J 6 bases short, with 8 bases between. CDR3 size: 11 residues. CDR3 sequence (DNA): TGTGCCAGCAGTCGGACAGTCGAGCAGTACTTC. Protein sequence: CASSRTVEQYF.

The chain combines TRBV25-1 with TRBJ1-4; TRBD1 matches at 7 bases. The germline V gene has CDR1 MGHDK and CDR2 SYGVNS. The length of the CDR3 is 15 residues. V shed 3 bases, J shed 6 bases, and the junction held 7 bases outside the gene matches. CDR3 residues: CASSEGDRDHEKLFF. CDR3 DNA sequence: TGTGCCAGCAGTGAGGGTGACAGGGATCATGAAAAACTGTTTTTT.

The chain carries TRBV27 and TRBJ2-1, with D possibly matching TRBD1 (5 bases). Trimming stripped 2 bases from V and 7 bases from J, with 6 bases between. The germline gives CDR1 MNHEY, CDR2 SMNVEV (reference sequence). CDR3 length: 12 amino acids. CDR3 bases: TGTGCCAGCAGTTTACAGGGAAATGAGCAGTTCTTC. The encoded protein is CASSLQGNEQFF.

The chain couples TRBV29-1 to TRBJ2-1; TRBD2 agrees at 7 bases. Germline loops: CDR1 SQVTM, CDR2 ANQGSEA. This CDR3 spans 13 amino acids. In nucleotides, the CDR3 is TGCAGTCAGGCTAGCGGAACCTACAATGAGCAGTTCTTC. Protein product: CSQASGTYNEQFF.

The chain employs TRBV2 and TRBJ2-1; weak D call: TRBD2 (5 bases). Trimming removed 2 bases from V and 6 bases from J, with 11 bases in between. This CDR3 region has 14 residues. CDR1 is SNHLY and CDR2 is FYNNEI in the germline V gene. The chain's CDR3 is CASSELTRGNEQFF. CDR3 sequence (DNA): TGTGCCAGCAGTGAACTAACCCGGGGCAATGAGCAGTTCTTC.

V and J are TRBV28 and TRBJ1-1; 9 nucleotides line up with TRBD1. The junction had 2 bases not matched to a gene; V was cut back by 1 base and J by 5 bases. The CDR3 consists of 14 residues. Per the germline V gene, CDR1 is MDHEN and CDR2 is SYDVKM. CDR3 protein: CASSLYRGLTEAFF. The CDR3 nucleotides are TGTGCCAGCAGTTTATACAGGGGGCTGACTGAAGCTTTCTTT. The variable domain in full, completed from reference TRBV28 and TRBJ1-1, reads DVKVTQSSRYLVKRTGEKVFLECVQDMDHENMFWYRQDPGLGLRLIYFSYDVKMKEKGDIPEGYSVSREKKERFSLILESASTNQTSMYLCASSLYRGLTEAFFGQGTRLTVV.

V and J are TRBV11-3 and TRBJ2-3; a possible D gene is TRBD2 (6 bases). CDR1 is SGHNT, CDR2 YENEEA, per germline. Trimming removed 1 base at V and 4 bases at J, with 18 bases between. The CDR3 extends over 17 amino acids. In DNA form, the CDR3 reads TGTGCCAGCAGCTTAGGCCGGAGGGAACACAATTCAGATACGCAGTATTTT. This gives the protein CASSLGRREHNSDTQYF.

V gene TRBV10-1 combines with J gene TRBJ1-1, with TRBD1 as a possible D gene (5 bases). V was shortened by 6 bases and J by 0 bases, with 11 bases between the two germline ends. CDR3 length: 14 residues. Germline CDR1 reads WNHNN; CDR2 reads SYGVQD (reference sequence). The CDR3 coding sequence is TGCGCCAGCAGGCAATTCAGGGTGAACACTGAAGCTTTCTTT. It codes for CASRQFRVNTEAFF.

The chain couples TRBV5-4 to TRBJ1-1; tentative D call: TRBD1 (5 bases). Germline assignment: CDR1 SGHNT and CDR2 YYREEE (reference sequence). Trimming removed 4 bases at V and 7 bases at J, with 14 bases between. CDR3 length equals 13 residues. CDR3 bases: TGTGCCAGCAGCGTCGGGGGTCAGGGTGAAGCTTTCTTT. Amino acid sequence: CASSVGGQGEAFF.

This rearrangement joins TRBV18 to TRBJ1-1; D might be TRBD1 (5 bases). CDR1 and CDR2 (germline): KGHSH, LQKENI. This CDR3 has 15 residues. V lost 2 bases and J lost 1, with 11 bases in between. The DNA of the CDR3 is TGTGCCAGCTCACCATTCCAGGGCCAGAACACTGAAGCTTTCTTT. This encodes CASSPFQGQNTEAFF.

This chain joins TRBV5-1 and TRBJ2-3; TRBD1 might be the D (5 bases). The CDR3 is 11 residues long. Germline V lookup: CDR1 SGHRS, CDR2 YFSETQ. The V end was cut by 7 bases, the J end by 6 bases, with 9 bases between. The CDR3 bases are TGCGCCAGCCTGGGGCCGGATACGCAGTATTTT. Its protein product is CASLGPDTQYF.

This chain joins TRBV25-1 and TRBJ1-1, with no clear D. There are 13 residues in the CDR3. The V end was cut by 0 bases, the J end by 7 bases, with 9 bases between. CDR1 and CDR2 (germline): MGHDK, SYGVNS. The CDR3 region has the DNA TGTGCCAGCAGTGAATATTCGTACGGTGAAGCTTTCTTT. Translating gives CASSEYSYGEAFF.

The chain uses TRBV29-1 and TRBJ2-1; 8 bases agree with TRBD1. In germline, CDR1 is SQVTM, CDR2 ANQGSEA. J gave up 7 bases and V 3 bases, and 8 bases lay outside the gene matches. The CDR3 is 14 residues long. The CDR3 spells CSVDWTGLRNEQFF. The DNA of the CDR3 is TGCAGCGTTGACTGGACAGGGTTACGGAATGAGCAGTTCTTC.

This chain connects TRBV7-9 to TRBJ2-7, with 7 bases aligning to TRBD2. V trimming: 1 base; J trimming: 5 bases; junction bases outside the gene matches: 11. The germline gives CDR1 SEHNR, CDR2 FQNEAQ (reference sequence). There are 16 residues in the CDR3. The CDR3 nucleotides are TGTGCCAGCAGCTTAGTCGCGGGAGTCCGTAGCAACGAGCAGTACTTC. Its protein is CASSLVAGVRSNEQYF.

Turning to this clone: No conserved phenylalanine or tryptophan is present at the end of the CDR3, so a read error is the likely explanation. The chain joins TRBV5-1 to TRBJ1-1, with 11 bases fitting TRBD1. The V gene's germline CDR1 is SGHRS and CDR2 YFSETQ. The CDR3 sequence is 16 residues long. V was clipped by 0 bases and J by 6 bases; unmatched bases: 7. In DNA, the CDR3 is TGCGCCAGCAGCTTGGGATGGGACAGGGGGTCCCCTGAAGCTTTCCTT. Amino acid sequence: CASSLGWDRGSPEAFL.

The chain has TRBV9 and TRBJ1-1; tentative D call: TRBD1 (5 bases). CDR1 and CDR2 from the germline V gene are SGDLS and YYNGEE. The CDR3 contains 13 residues. V was trimmed by 4 bases and J by 7 bases, leaving 14 bases between them. This CDR3 is CASSINWGGEAFF. As DNA, the CDR3 is TGTGCCAGCAGCATCAATTGGGGCGGTGAAGCTTTCTTT.

This chain joins TRBV5-8 and TRBJ2-3, with D possibly being TRBD2 (5 bases). CDR1 is SGHTS and CDR2 is YDEGEE in the germline V gene. The CDR3 totals 16 residues. Trimming pared 0 bases from V and 3 bases from J, leaving 14 bases between. DNA for the CDR3: TGTGCCAGCAGCTTGGAACCGGGTAGGGAGACAGATACGCAGTATTTT. Encoded protein: CASSLEPGRETDTQYF. Complete variable domain (other parts from reference TRBV5-8 and TRBJ2-3): EAGVTQSPTHLIKTRGQQATLRCSPISGHTSVYWYQQALGLGLQFLLWYDEGEERNRGNFPPRFSGRQFPNYSSELNVNALELEDSALYLCASSLEPGRETDTQYFGPGTRLTVL.